The 5 T cell receptor beta chains listed next were all sequenced from one sample in a study of vaccination and CD4 T cells after COVID-19. These receptors have no known antigen. Treatment defined: roughly 10-day PBMC culture with coronavirus spike peptide pools or control peptides (ViraFEST assay). Those CD4+ T cells from the unexposed donor predate the COVID-19 pandemic (2011-2018). At the Johns Hopkins FTIC core, DNA taken from cultured CD4+ T cells was sequenced by way of the Oncomine TCR Beta short-read assay. Genomic DNA was drawn out of CD4+ T cells grown in culture. TCRdb reprocessed the PCR reads via MiXCR and lists one record per CDR3 protein. Here the sample spans about 6,800 distinct CDR3 sequences, approximately 35% being singletons. The sample was CD4+ T cells from blood, cultured in vitro. The receptors originated from a human donor in good health.

This clonotype was seen more than once but under ten times. The chain couples TRBV20-1 to TRBJ2-3, with 7 bases matching TRBD2. The CDR3 is 15 amino acids. Germline V gene data show CDR1 as DFQATT and CDR2 as SNEGSKA (reference sequence). V was clipped by 3 bases and J by 2 bases; unmatched bases: 8. CDR3 sequence (DNA): TGCAGTGCTAGCCGTGGGAGCGGGGTCACAGATACGCAGTATTTT. The encoded protein is CSASRGSGVTDTQYF.

V is TRBV10-3 and J is TRBJ2-7; TRBD2 aligns across 9 bases. The V gene's germline CDR1 is ENHRY and CDR2 SYGVKD. The CDR3 covers 15 residues. J gave up 0 bases and V 7 bases, and 7 bases lay outside the gene matches. The CDR3 DNA reads as TGTGCCATCATGGCTAGCGGGGAATCCTCCTACGAGCAGTACTTC. It encodes CAIMASGESSYEQYF.

This clonotype is deemed medium-sized. The V gene is TRBV6-1, the J gene TRBJ1-2; TRBD1 agrees at 8 bases. With V trimmed by 5 bases and J by 10 bases, 3 bases remained unmatched. The CDR3 totals 11 residues. CDR1 MNHNS and CDR2 SASEGT come from the germline V gene. The CDR3 region is CASSQDRAYTF. The CDR3 region has the DNA TGTGCCAGCAGTCAGGACAGGGCCTACACCTTC.

The chain joins TRBV29-1 to TRBJ2-7; D ambiguous. Trimming shortened V by 4 bases and J by 0 bases, and 7 bases separated the two germline ends. Germline V CDR1 and CDR2: SQVTM, ANQGSEA. The CDR3 covers 12 residues. The CDR3 region has the DNA TGCAGCGTTGTGGGTAGCTCCTACGAGCAGTACTTC. Translation gives CSVVGSSYEQYF.

Relative to its sample, this clonotype is medium-sized. V is TRBV7-2 and J is TRBJ1-6, with 8 nucleotides matching TRBD1. V lost 5 bases and J lost 10; bases outside the gene matches: 4. Germline V gene lookup returns CDR1 SGHTA and CDR2 FQGNSA. The CDR3 has 13 amino acids. The CDR3 nucleotides are TGTGCCAGCAGCCAAGACAGGGGATCACCCCTCCACTTT. Translation: CASSQDRGSPLHF.